This record concerns one T cell receptor (beta chain) sequence. Its antigen remains unidentified. This sample is drawn from a study of cytomegalovirus exposure and HLA in healthy donors. Study results and caveats: The authors later linked a missense DCLRE1C variant to TCR beta V- and J-gene trimming. Among TCR sequences, most were rare, though some public TCRs appeared in many donors.

It was with 60 Vbeta and 13 Jbeta primers that the PCR ran. The repertoire was sequenced with immunoSEQ multiplex PCR; TCRdb's copy has only in-frame clones and lacks some. The sample records 55,000 to 65,000 clones, around 77% being singletons. CDR1 is SEHNR, CDR2 FQNEAQ, per germline (reference sequence). V dropped 3 bases and J dropped 0 bases, with 9 bases sitting between them. This CDR3 spans 14 amino acids. J is TRBJ2-7 and V is TRBV7-9; D gene unclear. The sequencing sample was made of PBMCs. This TCR was sampled from a woman aged 35 to 49 in good health and CMV-seropositive. The CDR3 loop is CASSFTVASYEQYF. CDR3 nucleotide sequence: TGTGCCAGCAGCTTTACTGTAGCCTCCTACGAGCAGTACTTC.